This TCR beta chain was recorded in a study of beta chain features in type 1 diabetes. Study at large: Sorted cells, around 100 million in number, were examined across all samples.

Study-level points and caveats: Patients with type 1 diabetes carried fewer insertions and had more deletions at their VDJ junctions. All four CD4+ subsets of Type 1 diabetes patients contained TCRB CDR3s that were moderately but significantly shorter.

The whole isolated RNA underwent reverse transcription, so sequencing captured expressed TCRB transcripts. Assay: immunoSEQ multiplex PCR; the TCRdb copy retains only in-frame clones and omits some. The sample lists hundreds of thousands of clones; over 11% were seen once. Points on this clone: The antigen is undetermined.

This TCR was recovered from a man between 18 and 29 years old with type 1 diabetes. The sequenced sample consisted of naive CD4+ T cells from blood.

CDR3 region: CASSLGFPQGSEGYTF. The CDR3 coding sequence is TGTGCCAGCAGCTTAGGATTCCCACAGGGATCGGAGGGCTACACCTTC. V gene TRBV7-9 combines with J gene TRBJ1-2; D might be TRBD1 (6 bases). Germline V lookup: CDR1 SEHNR, CDR2 FQNEAQ (reference sequence). The CDR3 covers 16 residues. The V end lost 1 base, the J end lost 8 bases, and 20 bases lay between the germline ends. Combining the CDR3 with reference TRBV7-9 and TRBJ1-2 gives the whole variable domain DTGVSQNPRHKITKRGQNVTFRCDPISEHNRLYWYRQTLGQGPEFLTYFQNEAQLEKSRLLSDRFSAERPKGSFSTLEIQRTEQGDSAMYLCASSLGFPQGSEGYTFGSGTRLTVV.